This note documents a single T cell receptor beta chain sequence. Antigen specificity is unknown. The donors were healthy bone marrow donors. Both 60 Vbeta primers and 13 Jbeta primers went into the PCR. Libraries were prepared by immunoSEQ multiplex PCR; TCRdb keeps only in-frame clonotypes and omits some of them. The sample lists 140,000 or so clones, roughly three quarters seen once, with under 2% in the top ten. The data stem from a study of cytomegalovirus exposure and HLA in healthy donors. Notes on the study in general: The productive fraction for most TCR beta V segments was about 87% or about 30% in an earlier analysis. Certain indistinguishable V segments, among them TRBV6-2 and TRBV6-3, were excluded.

This CDR3 has 13 amino acids. Losses at the gene ends were 3 bases for V and 5 bases for J; bases not matched to a gene: 3. The germline gives CDR1 SNHLY, CDR2 FYNNEI. The TCR comes from a woman aged 40 to 55 in good health and CMV-seronegative. The specimen sequenced was PBMCs. The chain carries TRBV2 and TRBJ1-2; 7 bases align to TRBD1. The CDR3 spells CASSDETGYGYTF. DNA of the CDR3: TGTGCCAGCAGTGACGAGACAGGGTATGGCTACACCTTC.